This TCR beta chain was sequenced in a study of radiotherapy plus CTLA-4 blockade in lung cancer. Germline-derived CDR1 and CDR2 are SEHNR and FQNEAQ (reference sequence). This CDR3 is built from 17 residues. The junction had 17 bases not matched to a gene; V was cut back by 5 bases and J by 8 bases. Some clones are missing from TCRdb's copy, which holds only in-frame ones; the method was immunoSEQ multiplex PCR. The sample consists of about 98,000 clones, roughly 80% of them appearing once. About this clone: The antigen remains undetermined.

The study, taken as a whole, reports: Radiotherapy plus ipilimumab was followed by expansion in blood of tumor-derived TCR clones.

This clonotype originated in a human donor with non-small cell lung cancer who had a partial response to radiotherapy plus ipilimumab. V and J are TRBV7-9 and TRBJ2-1; 8 bases are a match to TRBD2. The specimen comprised peripheral blood, sampled from a patient treated with radiotherapy plus ipilimumab. Here the CDR3 DNA reads TGTGCCAGCAGCCTCGGGAGGGGAGGGCCGGGGGATGATGAGCAGTTCTTC. As protein: CASSLGRGGPGDDEQFF.